The clone carrying this T cell receptor beta chain was picked up one time. Its antigen is still unknown. Healthy people donating bone marrow made up the donors. The sample comes from a study of cytomegalovirus exposure and HLA in healthy donors. A multiplex PCR was run with 60 Vbeta primers and 13 Jbeta primers. TCRdb's table, derived via immunoSEQ multiplex PCR, lists solely in-frame clones and lacks some. The sample contains 150,000 to 200,000 clones, about 75% of which appear only once. Losses at the gene ends were 6 bases for V and 8 bases for J; bases not matched to a gene: 8. CDR3 length: 14 residues. CDR1 MNHNY and CDR2 SVGAGI come from the germline V gene (reference sequence). Study observations and caveats: Using a false discovery rate of 0.05, a later analysis showed that approximately 18,000 TCR beta sequences were associated with HLA alleles.

The source of this sequence is a young man in good health and CMV-seropositive. This chain links TRBV6-6 with TRBJ2-1; 9 bases line up with TRBD2. The specimen was PBMCs. The CDR3 DNA reads TGTGCCAGCAGGCTCAGCGGGGGGTGGGATGAGCAGTTCTTC. This translates into CASRLSGGWDEQFF.